These T cell receptor beta chains were read from a single sample in a study of breast tumors, draining lymph nodes, adjacent tissues. TCRdb redid the calling of the multiplex PCR reads with MiXCR, one entry per CDR3 protein. Of approximately 150,000 distinct CDR3 sequences listed, approximately 30% are singletons. Sequenced material: axillary lymph node tissue. The receptors were gathered from a female donor with breast cancer. Some clones in this sample may be carry-over from other donors' samples. The CDR3 runs from the conserved cysteine through the conserved F or W. The D gene is left open where the match is weak. Clone size, where shown, is once, few, many, or a class for clones that have expanded.

DNA	CDR3	V	J	size	D
TGTGCCAGCAGCCAACAGCAGGGGGCCTTAGCTCTGGCTTCACCCCTCCACTTT	CASSQQQGALALASPLHF	TRBV4-2	TRBJ1-6	.	TRBD1
TGTGCCAGCAGTTACTCCATCGACAGAGCACTGTACTTC	CASSYSIDRALYF	TRBV6-2/TRBV6-3	TRBJ2-5	many	.
TGTGCCACCAGGGCCGGGGGATTACGCACAGATACGCAGTATTTT	CATRAGGLRTDTQYF	TRBV24-1	TRBJ2-3	many	.
TGTGCCACACGGCGGTCAGGGGCGGAAGAGACCCAGTACTTC	CATRRSGAEETQYF	TRBV10-3	TRBJ2-5	many	.
TGCGCCAGCACCCCTCTCGAGGGAGAGACCCAGTACTTC	CASTPLEGETQYF	TRBV10-2	TRBJ2-5	many	.
TGTGCCAGCAGTTATGTCGCAGGGAGAGTCTCCTATAATTCACCCCTCCACTTT	CASSYVAGRVSYNSPLHF	TRBV6-6	TRBJ1-6	many	.
TGTGCCAGCAGCTTGGGGACAGTTTATGGCTACACCTTC	CASSLGTVYGYTF	TRBV5-6	TRBJ1-2	many	.
TGTGCTAGAGATCCCTCACCGGGACAGGGGGCCGGGGAGCAGTACTTC	CARDPSPGQGAGEQYF	TRBV7-7	TRBJ2-7	.	TRBD1
TGTGCCAGCAGCGTTGGGACAACCAATGAGCAGTATTTT	CASSVGTTNEQYF	TRBV5-5	TRBJ2-3	.	.
TGTGCCAGCAGTCACGATGGGACATCCTACCACGAGCAGTACTTC	CASSHDGTSYHEQYF	TRBV6-5	TRBJ2-7	many	.
TGCAGTGCTCCCGGGGTAGCCAACACAGATCCGCAGTATTTC	CSAPGVANTDPQYF	TRBV20-1	TRBJ2-3	.	.
TGTGCCAGTAGGCATCTCGGACAGGATCGGGGCTACACCTTC	CASRHLGQDRGYTF	TRBV19	TRBJ1-2	.	TRBD1
TGTGCCAGCAGTGAGGGAGGCTATGGCTACACCTTC	CASSEGGYGYTF	TRBV6-1	TRBJ1-2	.	.
TGTGCCAGCAGCCACGGTAGCAGCGGGGCCGTCATTGGGACCCAGTACTTC	CASSHGSSGAVIGTQYF	TRBV3-1	TRBJ2-5	many	TRBD2
TGTGCCTGGAGTCAGTTCGGGACAGGGGCTCAGCCCCAGCATTTT	CAWSQFGTGAQPQHF	TRBV30	TRBJ1-5	.	TRBD1
TGTGCCAGCAGTTACTCGGCAGGGGAGGGCACTGAAGCTTTCTTT	CASSYSAGEGTEAFF	TRBV6-6	TRBJ1-1	.	.
TGCAGTGCTAGAGTAGTTTTGGGACCCACGGGTAATTCACCCCTCCACTTT	CSARVVLGPTGNSPLHF	TRBV20-1	TRBJ1-6	many	.
TGTGCCAGCAGTACAATGCAGGGGGGGAACAATGAGCAGTTCTTC	CASSTMQGGNNEQFF	TRBV28	TRBJ2-1	many	.
TGTGCCACTAAAAGACGTCGGGAATCGAACACTGAGGCTTTCTTT	CATKRRRESNTEAFF	TRBV19	TRBJ1-1	.	.
TGTGCCAGCAGCTTAACAGGGGGCGGGGGCAATCAGCCCCAGCATTTT	CASSLTGGGGNQPQHF	TRBV7-8	TRBJ1-5	many	TRBD1
TGTGCCAGCGGCGTAGCACAGGAGACAGATACACAGTATTTT	CASGVAQETDTQYF	TRBV9	TRBJ2-3	.	.
TGTGCCAGCAGTTTTTCGGGGATAAGCACAGATACGCAGTATTTT	CASSFSGISTDTQYF	TRBV12-3/TRBV12-4	TRBJ2-3	many	.
TGTGCCAGCCGACGGCGTGGCACTAACTATGGCTACACCTTC	CASRRRGTNYGYTF	TRBV19	TRBJ1-2	many	.
TGTGCCAGCAGTTTATCCTGGCCCCCAAGCGGAAGCACAGATACGCAGTATTTT	CASSLSWPPSGSTDTQYF	TRBV27	TRBJ2-3	few	.
TGTGCCAGCAGTGAAGTTAGGGCAGATACGCAGTATTTT	CASSEVRADTQYF	TRBV2	TRBJ2-3	many	.
TGTGCCAGCAGCCAAGAATGGGGCAGCTACGAGCAGTACTTC	CASSQEWGSYEQYF	TRBV14	TRBJ2-7	.	.
TGTGCCACCAGCAGTTTAGCGGGGGGGCTTAAAAATGAGCAGTTCTTC	CATSSLAGGLKNEQFF	TRBV15	TRBJ2-1	once	TRBD2
TGTGCCAGTAGTACAAGACAGTCCCACCAAGAGACCCAGTACTTC	CASSTRQSHQETQYF	TRBV19	TRBJ2-5	many	.
TGTGCCAGCAGTCGAAGAGGAAACACCATATATTTT	CASSRRGNTIYF	TRBV6-1	TRBJ1-3	.	.